The 20 T cell receptor beta chains given below trace back to one sample, sequenced in a study of blood T cell repertoires in COVID-19. Clones were read by immunoSEQ multiplex PCR, and TCRdb kept only the in-frame ones, dropping some. The sample holds around 260,000 clones; 65% to 90% are singletons and the top ten take approximately 2%. Sequenced sample: peripheral blood. These TCRs come from a man aged 25 to 40 with active or convalescent COVID-19.

The rearrangement links TRBV27 to TRBJ1-2, with 7 bases that match TRBD1. V lost 5 bases and J lost 0; bases outside the gene matches: 18. CDR3 size: 19 residues. Germline V gene sequence: CDR1 MNHEY, CDR2 SMNVEV (reference sequence). This CDR3 is CASSPTINPGQTANYGYTF. CDR3 nucleotides: TGTGCCAGCAGTCCCACTATCAACCCGGGACAGACAGCTAACTATGGCTACACCTTC.

V gene TRBV6-1 combines with J gene TRBJ2-7, with 9 bases aligning to TRBD1. The CDR3 has 16 residues. Germline V gene data show CDR1 as MNHNS and CDR2 as SASEGT. With V trimmed by 2 bases and J by 0 bases, 5 bases remained unmatched. The CDR3 DNA sequence: TGTGCCAGCAGTGAACGTGGGACAGGGCACTCCTACGAGCAGTACTTC. Translating gives CASSERGTGHSYEQYF.

The chain joins TRBV9 to TRBJ2-3; TRBD2 is a possible D gene (5 bases). The germline V gene encodes CDR1 SGDLS and CDR2 YYNGEE. The CDR3 loop spans 14 amino acids. V lost 3 bases and J 0 bases, leaving 8 bases between the germline ends. This chain's CDR3 is CASSARTSTDTQYF. As DNA, the CDR3 is TGTGCCAGCAGCGCAAGGACTAGCACAGATACGCAGTATTTT.

The V call is TRBV19, the J call TRBJ1-1; no clear D. The V end lost 8 bases, the J end lost 6 bases, and 13 bases lay between the germline ends. Germline lookup yields CDR1 LNHDA and CDR2 SQIVND (reference sequence). This CDR3 contains 12 residues. CDR3 sequence (DNA): TGTGCCAGTCGTCGGGGTCGCGCTGAAGCTTTCTTT. Translated, it gives CASRRGRAEAFF. Combining the CDR3 with reference TRBV19 and TRBJ1-1 gives the whole variable domain DGGITQSPKYLFRKEGQNVTLSCEQNLNHDAMYWYRQDPGQGLRLIYYSQIVNDFQKGDIAEGYSVSREKKESFPLTVTSAQKNPTAFYLCASRRGRAEAFFGQGTRLTVV.

The chain recombines TRBV7-9 with TRBJ2-3, with TRBD1 as a possible D gene (5 bases). The CDR3 covers 13 residues. V lost 5 bases to trimming and J lost 4 bases, with 10 bases between them. Germline CDR1 is SEHNR and CDR2 is FQNEAQ (reference sequence). CDR3 DNA sequence: TGTGCCAGCAGCCAAGGGGTTCCAGATACGCAGTATTTT. Protein sequence: CASSQGVPDTQYF.

This clone was seen just once. This chain links TRBV6-1 with TRBJ2-7; 7 bases align to TRBD1. Germline values: CDR1 MNHNS, CDR2 SASEGT. The length of the CDR3 is 18 residues. V lost 6 bases to trimming and J lost 0 bases; unmatched junction nucleotides: 17. CDR3 region: CASRERRDSRQSSYEQYF. DNA of the CDR3: TGTGCCAGCAGAGAACGTCGGGACAGCCGACAGAGCTCCTACGAGCAGTACTTC.

The chain has TRBV15 and TRBJ2-5; 13 bases match TRBD2. The CDR3 is 19 residues long. Losses at the gene ends were 5 bases for V and 2 bases for J; bases not matched to a gene: 14. Germline CDR1 and CDR2: LNHNV and YYDKDF (reference sequence). CDR3 sequence reads: CATSETSGGASLYQETQYF. CDR3 bases: TGTGCCACCAGCGAAACTAGCGGGGGGGCTTCGTTGTATCAAGAGACCCAGTACTTC. Combining the CDR3 with reference TRBV15 and TRBJ2-5 gives the whole variable domain DAMVIQNPRYQVTQFGKPVTLSCSQTLNHNVMYWYQQKSSQAPKLLFHYYDKDFNNEADTPDNFQSRRPNTSFCFLDIRSPGLGDTAMYLCATSETSGGASLYQETQYFGPGTRLLVL.

The V and J genes are TRBV19 and TRBJ1-3; possibly TRBD1 for D (6 bases). The CDR3 consists of 14 residues. The V gene lost 4 bases and the J gene lost 4 bases, with 11 bases spanning the gap. CDR1 and CDR2 from the germline V gene are LNHDA and SQIVND (reference sequence). The CDR3 nucleotides are TGTGCCAGTAGTACGGGACAAGCCGGAAACACCATATATTTT. Translation gives CASSTGQAGNTIYF.

This clone was observed a single time. The V call is TRBV3-1 (or the pseudogene TRBV3-2), the J call TRBJ2-2; D is perhaps TRBD1 (6 bases). Per germline, CDR1 LGHDT and CDR2 YNNKEL (reference sequence). Trimming took off 5 bases at V and 0 bases at J, with 19 bases between the two ends. This CDR3 region has 18 residues. In nucleotides, the CDR3 is TGTGCCAGCAGCTTCGTCCAGGGGCGGCTGTCGAACACCGGGGAGCTGTTTTTT. Translated, it gives CASSFVQGRLSNTGELFF.

This sequence joins TRBV14 and TRBJ2-4; TRBD2 matches 10 bases. The CDR3 runs to 17 residues. CDR1 is SGHDN and CDR2 is FVKESK in the germline V gene. V lost 0 bases and J lost 3; bases outside the gene matches: 5. CDR3 sequence: CASSQDLQRGGKNIQYF. CDR3 DNA: TGTGCCAGCAGCCAAGATCTTCAGCGGGGGGGCAAAAACATTCAGTACTTC.

The chain uses TRBV5-1 and TRBJ1-1, with 7 bases matching TRBD1. Germline-derived CDR1 and CDR2 are SGHRS and YFSETQ. After removal of 4 bases from V and 1 base from J, the junction contained 4 bases not matched to a gene. This CDR3 spans 14 amino acids. The chain's CDR3 is CASSGGTANTEAFF. The CDR3 DNA reads TGCGCCAGCAGCGGGGGGACAGCGAACACTGAAGCTTTCTTT.

V is TRBV2 and J is TRBJ2-3, with TRBD2 identical over 8 bases. CDR1 and CDR2 from the germline V gene are SNHLY and FYNNEI. The CDR3 spans 15 residues. Trimming removed 4 bases from V and 2 bases from J; junction bases left unmatched: 5. For the CDR3, the DNA is TGTGCCAGCAGTGGCAGCGGGGGCGTCACAGATACGCAGTATTTT. Translation: CASSGSGGVTDTQYF.

V gene TRBV4-2 combines with J gene TRBJ2-5, with D maybe TRBD2 (5 bases). CDR3 length equals 14 residues. V was shortened by 0 bases and J by 4 bases, with 9 bases between the two germline ends. Germline V lookup: CDR1 LGHNA, CDR2 YNFKEQ. The CDR3 sequence: CASSQDIRGETQYF. The CDR3 DNA follows: TGTGCCAGCAGCCAAGATATTCGGGGAGAGACCCAGTACTTC.

V and J are TRBV27 and TRBJ2-1, with 11 bases identical to TRBD2. CDR1 is MNHEY, CDR2 SMNVEV, per germline (reference sequence). The CDR3 loop spans 19 amino acids. The V segment lost 3 bases and the J segment 3 bases; nucleotides outside the gene matches: 13. The CDR3 sequence is CASSLLGGPLAGDYNEQFF. CDR3 nucleotides: TGTGCCAGCAGTTTGTTAGGCGGCCCACTAGCGGGGGACTACAATGAGCAGTTCTTC.

In DNA, the CDR3 is TGCGCCAGCAGCTTTCGGCTAGCGGGGGAGGGCGATGAGCAGTTCTTC. Encoded protein: CASSFRLAGEGDEQFF. The rearrangement uses TRBV5-1 and TRBJ2-1, with 10 bases that match TRBD2. After removal of 2 bases from V and 8 bases from J, the junction contained 10 bases not matched to a gene. The CDR3 runs 16 residues. Germline lookup yields CDR1 SGHRS and CDR2 YFSETQ.

This chain uses TRBV5-6 with TRBJ2-5, with 7 bases lining up with TRBD1. CDR1 SGHDT and CDR2 YYEEEE come from the germline V gene. The ends lost 3 bases at V and 2 bases at J; junction bases unmatched: 4. The CDR3 extends over 14 amino acids. The CDR3 nucleotides are TGTGCCAGCAGCTATCAACAGGGGCAAGAGACCCAGTACTTC. This sequence encodes CASSYQQGQETQYF.

This rearrangement joins TRBV6-5 to TRBJ2-1, with D possibly matching TRBD2 (6 bases). The CDR3 length is 14 residues. Germline loops: CDR1 MNHEY, CDR2 SVGAGI. Trimming shortened V by 2 bases and J by 8 bases, and 13 bases separated the two germline ends. This CDR3 reads CASSYTGDWDEQFF. The CDR3 nucleotides are TGTGCCAGCAGTTACACGGGGGATTGGGATGAGCAGTTCTTC.

This clone appeared once. The chain links TRBV5-5 to TRBJ1-5; no definite D call. Trimming cost V 0 bases and J 0 bases, with 10 bases left between them. This CDR3 is built from 16 residues. Germline V gene sequence: CDR1 SGHKS, CDR2 YYEKEE (reference sequence). In DNA, the CDR3 is TGTGCCAGCAGCTTGGGGTTGCAGGTTAGCAATCAGCCCCAGCATTTT. This encodes CASSLGLQVSNQPQHF.

This sequence joins TRBV5-1 and TRBJ1-1; the D is unclear. V gave up 0 bases and J gave up 1 base, with 7 bases separating them. This CDR3 contains 14 residues. Looked up from germline, CDR1 is SGHRS and CDR2 is YFSETQ. The CDR3: CASSLVAENTEAFF. The CDR3 DNA reads as TGCGCCAGCAGCTTGGTGGCGGAGAACACTGAAGCTTTCTTT.

V gene TRBV5-8 combines with J gene TRBJ2-5, with 11 bases aligning to TRBD1. The CDR3 runs to 15 residues. Per germline, CDR1 SGHTS and CDR2 YDEGEE. J was trimmed by 5 bases and V by 0 bases; bases with no gene match: 3. Here the CDR3 DNA reads TGTGCCAGCAGCTTGGGGACAGGGGGCGCGGAGACCCAGTACTTC. Translating gives CASSLGTGGAETQYF.